These T cell receptor beta chains were read from a single sample in a study of shared clonotypes between healthy human individuals. TCRdb's table, derived via immunoSEQ multiplex PCR, lists solely in-frame clones and lacks some. Among about 450,000 clones, around 79% were seen once, and the ten largest hold around 14%. The material sequenced was PBMCs. The receptors come from a woman aged 40 to 50 in good health. Some clones in this sample may be carry-over from other donors' samples. Each CDR3 is given with its conserved first and last residue. D genes are given only for firm matches. Expanded clones get a size class; other rows say once, few or many, or leave the size out.

j_gene | v_gene | d_gene | abundance | len | CDR3nt | CDR3aa
TRBJ2-7 | TRBV18 | NA | few | 18 | TGTGCCAGCTCACCAAAGACCGGGATTGCACTAGGGGACTACGAGCAGTACTTC | CASSPKTGIALGDYEQYF
TRBJ2-1 | TRBV30 | NA | many | 15 | TGTGCCTGGAGTGTAAGGGTAGACGGGGTCGGTGAGCAGTTCTTC | CAWSVRVDGVGEQFF
TRBJ2-3 | TRBV19 | NA | NA | 14 | TGTGCCAGTACCACGGGACGGGTCACAGATACGCAGTATTTT | CASTTGRVTDTQYF
TRBJ2-1 | TRBV7-9 | TRBD2 | NA | 15 | TGTGCCAGCAGCCCGCCCGTGGTAGCGGGGAATGAGCAGTTCTTC | CASSPPVVAGNEQFF
TRBJ2-7 | TRBV30 | TRBD2 | once | 14 | TGTGCCTGGAGTGGAGTAGCGGGAGCCTACGAGCAGTACTTC | CAWSGVAGAYEQYF
TRBJ2-7 | TRBV9 | TRBD1 | NA | 16 | TGTGCCAGCAGCTCCCCCTCCGGGACAGGGTCCTACGAGCAGTACTTC | CASSSPSGTGSYEQYF
TRBJ2-3 | TRBV10-1 | NA | NA | 16 | TGCGCCAGCAGTGACGGGGCGGCGGACGGCGCAGATACGCAGTATTTT | CASSDGAADGADTQYF
TRBJ2-3 | TRBV10-3 | NA | NA | 15 | TGTGCCATCAGTGAGTCGAGCGACGGTACGGACACGCAGTATTTT | CAISESSDGTDTQYF
TRBJ2-1 | TRBV2 | NA | NA | 15 | TGTGCCAGCAGTGAAAGGGGGGCTGTCTACAATGAGCAGTTCTTC | CASSERGAVYNEQFF
TRBJ1-6 | TRBV6-6 | NA | NA | 15 | TGTGCCAGCAGTTATGGACAGCCCTATAATTCACCCCTCCACTTT | CASSYGQPYNSPLHF
TRBJ2-5 | TRBV7-6 | TRBD1 | once | 16 | TGTGCCAGCAGCCCCGGACAGGGGGGAAACCAAGAGACCCAGTACTTC | CASSPGQGGNQETQYF
TRBJ2-1 | TRBV29-1 | NA | once | 14 | TGCAGCGTTCTGGGGGTCGTAGGCTACAATGAGCAGTTCTTC | CSVLGVVGYNEQFF
TRBJ2-3 | TRBV9 | NA | NA | 16 | TGTGCCAGCAGCGAGTGGTCGGGGGGCTTCACAGATACGCAGTATTTT | CASSEWSGGFTDTQYF
TRBJ2-2 | TRBV27 | TRBD1 | NA | 16 | TGTGCCAGCAGTTCGGACAGGGGAGTATACACCGGGGAGCTGTTTTTT | CASSSDRGVYTGELFF
TRBJ2-5 | TRBV4-1 | NA | NA | 16 | TGCGCCAGCAGCCAAGGAGAATATTGGCAGAGAGGGACCCAGTACTTC | CASSQGEYWQRGTQYF
TRBJ2-1 | TRBV5-4 | TRBD1 | NA | 15 | TGTGCCAGCAGAATACAGGGGGCCGTTGAAAATGAGCAGTTCTTC | CASRIQGAVENEQFF
TRBJ1-1 | TRBV14 | TRBD1 | few | 13 | TGTGCCAGCAGCCAAGGGGACAGCGTCGAAGCTTTCTTT | CASSQGDSVEAFF
TRBJ1-1 | TRBV19 | TRBD1 | few | 14 | TGTGCCAGTAGTGCCGTGGGGACAGGGACTGAAGCTTTCTTT | CASSAVGTGTEAFF
TRBJ1-6 | TRBV7-8 | NA | NA | 13 | TGTGCCAGCAGCTTAGTGGGGGCTCCACCGCTCCACTTT | CASSLVGAPPLHF
TRBJ2-3 | TRBV5-4 | NA | NA | 16 | TGTGCCAGCAGCTTGGGGGAGAGGGCGGGCACAGATACGCAGTATTTT | CASSLGERAGTDTQYF
TRBJ2-7 | TRBV28 | NA | NA | 13 | TGTGCCAGCAGCCCGACAGCAACCTACGAGCAGTACTTC | CASSPTATYEQYF
TRBJ2-7 | TRBV5-1 | NA | NA | 14 | TGCGCCAGCAGCTTGGACAGCCAAAGCTACGAGCAGTACTTC | CASSLDSQSYEQYF
TRBJ2-3 | TRBV2 | NA | few | 16 | TGTGCCAGCAGTAAAGCCGACGGGAGTCCCACAGATACGCAGTATTTT | CASSKADGSPTDTQYF
TRBJ2-7 | TRBV5-4 | TRBD2 | NA | 14 | TGTGCCAGCAGCTTTAGCGGGAGTGCCTACGAGCAGTACTTC | CASSFSGSAYEQYF
TRBJ2-1 | TRBV9 | NA | NA | 14 | TGTGCCAGCAGCGTTGGGACTCTTTCTAGTGAGCAGTTCTTC | CASSVGTLSSEQFF
TRBJ2-5 | TRBV5-4 | TRBD2 | NA | 17 | TGTGCCAGCAGCCCCGAAGGGCTAGCGGGAGGTAAAGAGACCCAGTACTTC | CASSPEGLAGGKETQYF
TRBJ2-5 | TRBV4-1 | TRBD1 | NA | 14 | TGCGCCAGCAGCCAAACAGGGGTTCGCGAGACCCAGTACTTC | CASSQTGVRETQYF
TRBJ2-2 | TRBV9 | NA | NA | 11 | TGTGCCAGCAGCGTAACCGGGGAGCTGTTTTTT | CASSVTGELFF
TRBJ2-5 | TRBV7-3 | NA | few | 15 | TGTGCCAGCAGCTTAGAGGCGGGACCTCAAGAGACCCAGTACTTC | CASSLEAGPQETQYF
TRBJ2-5 | TRBV7-2 | NA | NA | 14 | TGTGCCAGCAGCTTGGATGGGGGTATGGAGACCCAGTACTTC | CASSLDGGMETQYF
TRBJ2-1 | TRBV11-2 | NA | NA | 15 | TGTGCCAGCAGCTTCCACCGGGACTTAGGGAATGAGCAGTTCTTC | CASSFHRDLGNEQFF
TRBJ1-6 | TRBV7-2 | NA | NA | 15 | TGTGCCAGCAGCTTCGGGAGCTCCTATAATTCACCCCTCCACTTT | CASSFGSSYNSPLHF
TRBJ2-1 | TRBV29-1 | TRBD2 | once | 19 | TGCAGCGTTGAAAATCCGGCTAGCGGGATCCCAAGCTCCTACAATGAGCAGTTCTTC | CSVENPASGIPSSYNEQFF
TRBJ2-7 | TRBV27 | NA | NA | 15 | TGTGCCAGCAGTTTATATGGGGGGTTCGCCTACGAGCAGTACTTC | CASSLYGGFAYEQYF
TRBJ2-2 | TRBV27 | NA | NA | 18 | TGTGCCAGCAAAAGGATAGGTCTAGACTTTTCGGACACCGGGGAGCTGTTTTTT | CASKRIGLDFSDTGELFF
TRBJ1-5 | TRBV30 | NA | NA | 14 | TGTGCCTGGAGGGGCCGGACAGCTAATCAGCCCCAGCATTTT | CAWRGRTANQPQHF
TRBJ2-2 | TRBV7-3 | NA | NA | 17 | TGTGCCAGCAGCTTATGGGGTCAAAGATCGAACACCGGGGAGCTGTTTTTT | CASSLWGQRSNTGELFF
TRBJ2-1 | TRBV5-1 | TRBD2 | NA | 15 | TGCGCCAGCAGCGCCCGGGAGGCCGGGGGGAATGAGCAGTTCTTC | CASSAREAGGNEQFF
TRBJ1-2 | TRBV6-4 | NA | NA | 13 | TGTGCCAGCAGCCCCGACTTGGGCGCTGGCTACACCTTC | CASSPDLGAGYTF
TRBJ2-7 | TRBV7-2 | TRBD2 | NA | 16 | TGTGCCAGCAGCTTAGCGATGGCGGGAGAGATCTACGAGCAGTACTTC | CASSLAMAGEIYEQYF
TRBJ1-2 | TRBV2 | NA | NA | 14 | TGTGCCAGCAGACAGGGACTGACCTTCTATGGCTACACCTTC | CASRQGLTFYGYTF
TRBJ2-3 | TRBV28 | TRBD2 | once | 15 | TGTGCCAGCAGTTTGGCTAGCGGGATCACAGATACGCAGTATTTT | CASSLASGITDTQYF
TRBJ2-7 | TRBV4-1 | TRBD2 | NA | 16 | TGCGCCAGCAGCCAAGCAAGCACTAGCGGGCGTCACGAGCAGTACTTC | CASSQASTSGRHEQYF